Following are 8 T cell receptor beta chains from one sample sequenced in a study of blood T cell repertoires in COVID-19. Here immunoSEQ multiplex PCR was the method, and the copy in TCRdb shows in-frame clones only, minus some. The data show approximately 70,000 clones, with 75% to 95% seen just once and about an eighth held by the top ten. The sequenced sample was peripheral blood. The receptors shown here come from a human donor with active COVID-19. The donor label of this sample is uncertain.

This clone has just a few counts. The V and J genes are TRBV28 and TRBJ2-7; a weak D match, TRBD2 (5 bases). V was pared by 4 bases and J by 0 bases, with 13 bases between. Germline lookup yields CDR1 MDHEN and CDR2 SYDVKM. The CDR3 has 15 amino acids. For the CDR3, the DNA is TGTGCCAGCAGTTCTCCCGCGGGTTCCTCCTACGAGCAGTACTTC. It codes for CASSSPAGSSYEQYF.

The sample holds one count of this clone. The chain has TRBV2 and TRBJ2-1; no clear D gene. There are 11 residues in the CDR3. V was shortened by 1 base and J by 10 bases, with 5 bases between the two germline ends. Germline values: CDR1 SNHLY, CDR2 FYNNEI. The CDR3 loop reads CASSEVREQFF. The CDR3 bases are TGTGCCAGCAGTGAAGTCAGGGAGCAGTTCTTC.

V gene TRBV29-1 combines with J gene TRBJ1-4; maybe TRBD1 (5 bases). The germline V and J ends were trimmed by 1 base and 3 bases, with 9 bases remaining between them. The CDR3 consists of 14 residues. Germline V lookup: CDR1 SQVTM, CDR2 ANQGSEA. CDR3: CSVEVQGSNEKLFF. For the CDR3, the DNA is TGCAGCGTTGAAGTCCAGGGTTCTAATGAAAAACTGTTTTTT.

CDR3 residues: CAWSVLDTQYF. The CDR3 bases are TGTGCCTGGAGTGTCCTGGATACGCAGTATTTT. The chain carries TRBV30 and TRBJ2-3; D uncertain. V was cut by 0 bases and J by 6 bases, with 4 bases left in between. Germline V gives CDR1 GTSNPN, CDR2 SVGIG (reference sequence). This CDR3 contains 11 residues.

The V call is TRBV5-4, the J call TRBJ1-1; 10 bases map to TRBD1. The CDR3 is 15 amino acids. Germline V CDR1 and CDR2: SGHNT, YYREEE (reference sequence). Trimming cost V 4 bases and J 4 bases; bases outside gene matches: 7. The CDR3 here is CASSRTGGKVTEAFF. CDR3 DNA: TGTGCCAGCAGCAGGACAGGGGGAAAGGTCACTGAAGCTTTCTTT.

The V call is TRBV30, the J call TRBJ2-5; 7 bases fit TRBD1. CDR1 and CDR2 (germline): GTSNPN, SVGIG (reference sequence). V lost 0 bases and J lost 7; bases outside the gene matches: 5. This CDR3 has 13 amino acids. CDR3 DNA sequence: TGTGCCTGGAGTGTAGAGGGGGCGGGGACCCAGTACTTC. This codes for CAWSVEGAGTQYF.

This clone is a singleton in its sample. This chain links TRBV6-5 with TRBJ2-5; perhaps TRBD2 as D (5 bases). Germline assignment: CDR1 MNHEY and CDR2 SVGAGI. The CDR3 extends over 12 amino acids. V was clipped by 6 bases and J by 5 bases, with 10 bases between them. The CDR3 is CASRAGWETQYF. Written as DNA, the CDR3 is TGTGCCAGCAGGGCGGGTTGGGAGACCCAGTACTTC.

This clone occurred once. The chain has TRBV19 and TRBJ1-5, with TRBD1 matching 9 bases. CDR3 length equals 14 residues. Germline V gives CDR1 LNHDA, CDR2 SQIVND (reference sequence). J lost 2 bases, V lost 5 bases, and 1 base had no gene match. CDR3 DNA: TGTGCCAGTAGTCGGACAGGGGGCAATCAGCCCCAGCATTTT. This translates into CASSRTGGNQPQHF.